This TCR beta chain was sequenced during a study of beta chain features in type 1 diabetes. In regard to this clone: The antigen is undetermined.

The entirety of the isolated RNA underwent reverse transcription, so expressed TCRB transcripts were sequenced. Data came from immunoSEQ multiplex PCR; TCRdb stores just in-frame clones and leaves some out. The data show over 150,000 clones, around 8% seen once. Study-level findings and limits: Shorter TCRB CDR3s, moderately but significantly so, were found in Type 1 diabetes patients in all four CD4+ subsets.

The CDR3 has 16 amino acids. The ends lost 0 bases at V and 4 bases at J; junction bases unmatched: 5. Germline lookup yields CDR1 MNHEY and CDR2 SVGAGI. The TCR was taken from a man younger than 35 in good health. V usage is TRBV6-5 and J usage is TRBJ2-2; 7 bases match TRBD2. Sequenced: central memory CD4+ T cells from blood. Here the CDR3 reads CASSYSTSRVTGELFF. In DNA form, the CDR3 reads TGTGCCAGCAGTTACTCGACTAGCCGCGTCACCGGGGAGCTGTTTTTT.